This record looks at one T cell receptor beta chain sequence and its context. This sample is drawn from a study of blood T cell repertoires in COVID-19. Looking at the study overall: Collection of acute and convalescent COVID-19 samples took place in the United States, Italy and Spain. T cells, B-cell-depleted T cells, or PBMCs provided the cDNA or gDNA that served as material.

As originally analysed: Reference gene primer amplification in the assay estimated nucleated cell counts. Profiled with immunoSEQ multiplex PCR; TCRdb holds only in-frame clones, not every one. Clone size and the V and J calls come from that table; the DNA yielded D and trimming. Among 200,000 to 250,000 clones listed, 85% were seen once. Germline V CDR1 and CDR2: SGDLS, YYNGEE. CDR3 length: 17 amino acids. The V end lost 0 bases, the J end lost 2 bases, and 14 bases lay between the germline ends. This clonotype was obtained from a man aged 50 or older who had recovered from COVID-19. The sequenced sample consisted of peripheral blood. The chain links TRBV9 to TRBJ1-4, with a weak D call TRBD1 (6 bases). The CDR3 DNA follows: TGTGCCAGCAGCGTAGGATTCGGAAGGGGGACTAATGAAAAACTGTTTTTT. This codes for CASSVGFGRGTNEKLFF. The entire variable domain, with the rest obtained from reference TRBV9 and TRBJ1-4, is as follows: DSGVTQTPKHLITATGQRVTLRCSPRSGDLSVYWYQQSLDQGLQFLIQYYNGEERAKGNILERFSAQQFPDLHSELNLSSLELGDSALYFCASSVGFGRGTNEKLFFGSGTQLSVL.